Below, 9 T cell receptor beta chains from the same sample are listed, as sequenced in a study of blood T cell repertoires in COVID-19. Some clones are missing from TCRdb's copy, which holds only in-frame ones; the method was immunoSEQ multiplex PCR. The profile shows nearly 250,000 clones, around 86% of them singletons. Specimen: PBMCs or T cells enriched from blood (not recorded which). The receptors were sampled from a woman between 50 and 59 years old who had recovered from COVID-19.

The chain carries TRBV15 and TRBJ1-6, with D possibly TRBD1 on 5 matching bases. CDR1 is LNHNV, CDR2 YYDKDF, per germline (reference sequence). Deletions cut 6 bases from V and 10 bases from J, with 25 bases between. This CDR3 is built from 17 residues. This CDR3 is CATRFAGEARKGSPLHF. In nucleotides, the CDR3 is TGTGCCACCAGGTTTGCGGGGGAAGCTCGGAAAGGCTCACCCCTCCACTTT.

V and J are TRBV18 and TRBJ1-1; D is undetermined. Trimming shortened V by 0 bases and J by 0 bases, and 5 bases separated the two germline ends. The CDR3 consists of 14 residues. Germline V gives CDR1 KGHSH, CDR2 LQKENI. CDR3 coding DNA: TGTGCCAGCTCACCACCGGTAGTGAACACTGAAGCTTTCTTT. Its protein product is CASSPPVVNTEAFF.

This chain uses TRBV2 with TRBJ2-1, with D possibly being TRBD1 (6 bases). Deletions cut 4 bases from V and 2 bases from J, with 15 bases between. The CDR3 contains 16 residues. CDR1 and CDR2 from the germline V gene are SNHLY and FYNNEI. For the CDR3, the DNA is TGTGCCAGCAGTGGGATCAGGGGCCTTACCTACAATGAGCAGTTCTTC. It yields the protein CASSGIRGLTYNEQFF. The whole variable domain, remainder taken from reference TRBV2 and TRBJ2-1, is EPEVTQTPSHQVTQMGQEVILRCVPISNHLYFYWYRQILGQKVEFLVSFYNNEISEKSEIFDDQFSVERPDGSNFTLKIRSTKLEDSAMYFCASSGIRGLTYNEQFFGPGTRLTVL.

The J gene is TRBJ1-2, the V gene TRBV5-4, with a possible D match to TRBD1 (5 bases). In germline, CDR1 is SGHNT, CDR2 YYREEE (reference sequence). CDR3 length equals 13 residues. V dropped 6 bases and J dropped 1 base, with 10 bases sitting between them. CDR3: CASIRRGNYGYTF. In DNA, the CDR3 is TGTGCCAGCATCCGGAGGGGTAACTATGGCTACACCTTC.

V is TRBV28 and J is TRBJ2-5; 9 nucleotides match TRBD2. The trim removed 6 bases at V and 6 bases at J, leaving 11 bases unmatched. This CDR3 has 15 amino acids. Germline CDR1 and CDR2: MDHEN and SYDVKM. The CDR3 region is CASSPGTSQGQTQYF. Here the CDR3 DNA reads TGTGCCAGCAGCCCCGGGACTAGCCAGGGCCAGACCCAGTACTTC.

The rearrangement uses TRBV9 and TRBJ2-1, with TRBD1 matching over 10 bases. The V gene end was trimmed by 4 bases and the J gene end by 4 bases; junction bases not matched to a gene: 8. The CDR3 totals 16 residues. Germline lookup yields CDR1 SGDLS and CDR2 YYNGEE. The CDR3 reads CASSYDGTGEYNEQFF. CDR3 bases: TGTGCCAGCAGCTATGACGGGACAGGGGAATACAATGAGCAGTTCTTC.

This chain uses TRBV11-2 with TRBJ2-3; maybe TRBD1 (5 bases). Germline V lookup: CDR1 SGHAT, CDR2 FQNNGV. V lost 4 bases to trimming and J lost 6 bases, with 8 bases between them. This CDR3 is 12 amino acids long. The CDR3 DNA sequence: TGTGCCAGCAGCTACGCAGGGGATACGCAGTATTTT. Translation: CASSYAGDTQYF.

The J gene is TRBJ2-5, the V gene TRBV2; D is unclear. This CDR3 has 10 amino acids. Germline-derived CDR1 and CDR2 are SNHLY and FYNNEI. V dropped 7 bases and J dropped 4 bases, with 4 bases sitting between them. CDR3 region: CASTRETQYF. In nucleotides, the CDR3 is TGTGCCAGCACTAGAGAGACCCAGTACTTC.

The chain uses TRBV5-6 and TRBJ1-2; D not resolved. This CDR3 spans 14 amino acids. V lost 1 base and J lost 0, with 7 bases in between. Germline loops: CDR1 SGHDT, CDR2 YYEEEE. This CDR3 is CASSLRRSNYGYTF. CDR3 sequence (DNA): TGTGCCAGCAGCTTGCGCAGGTCTAACTATGGCTACACCTTC.